The 29 T cell receptor beta chains below all came from one sample that was sequenced in a study of blood T cell repertoires in COVID-19. Data came from immunoSEQ multiplex PCR; TCRdb stores just in-frame clones and leaves some out. Of over 60,000 clones in the sample, approximately 86% were seen once. Source material: peripheral blood. The source of these receptors is a man between 70 and 80 years old with acute or convalescent COVID-19.

This chain uses TRBV27 with TRBJ1-2, with 7 bases fitting TRBD1. CDR1 and CDR2 (germline): MNHEY, SMNVEV (reference sequence). V lost 3 bases, J lost 3 bases, and 4 bases stayed unmatched. This CDR3 has 14 residues. This CDR3 is CASSFQGQHYGYTF. The CDR3 DNA is TGTGCCAGCAGTTTTCAGGGACAGCACTATGGCTACACCTTC.

The V gene is TRBV19, the J gene TRBJ1-5, with D maybe TRBD1 (5 bases). Germline V gene sequence: CDR1 LNHDA, CDR2 SQIVND (reference sequence). V was pared by 4 bases and J by 6 bases, with 22 bases between. CDR3 length: 17 amino acids. CDR3 in DNA: TGTGCCAGTAGTAGTCGTTGGGGGGGAACTACTGCTCAGCCCCAGCATTTT. Amino acid sequence: CASSSRWGGTTAQPQHF.

This chain links TRBV5-1 with TRBJ2-6, with 8 bases matching TRBD1. CDR3 length: 17 residues. Trimming at V came to 1 base and at J to 4 bases, leaving 7 bases not matched to a gene. Germline-derived CDR1 and CDR2 are SGHRS and YFSETQ. The CDR3 region is CASSLLGQGAGANVLTF. The CDR3 bases are TGCGCCAGCAGCTTGCTCGGACAGGGTGCAGGGGCCAACGTCCTGACTTTC.

The genes are TRBV9 and TRBJ2-5, with D tentatively TRBD1 (5 bases). Per germline, CDR1 SGDLS and CDR2 YYNGEE. The CDR3 contains 15 residues. Trimming removed 3 bases from V and 3 bases from J, with 15 bases in between. CDR3 protein: CASSEGPGREETQYF. CDR3 nucleotide sequence: TGTGCCAGCAGCGAGGGGCCTGGACGGGAAGAGACCCAGTACTTC.

This rearrangement joins TRBV19 to TRBJ2-7, with 10 positions matching TRBD1. The germline CDR1 and CDR2 sequences are LNHDA and SQIVND (reference sequence). This CDR3 has 15 residues. Losses at the gene ends were 5 bases for V and 4 bases for J; bases not matched to a gene: 8. The CDR3 reads CASSFWTGGVYEQYF. Here the CDR3 DNA reads TGTGCCAGTAGTTTCTGGACAGGGGGGGTGTACGAGCAGTACTTC.

The V gene is TRBV6-6, the J gene TRBJ2-7, with D possibly matching TRBD2 (6 bases). Trimming cost V 4 bases and J 9 bases, with 10 bases left between them. This CDR3 spans 11 amino acids. Germline loops: CDR1 MNHNY, CDR2 SVGAGI (reference sequence). The CDR3 sequence: CASSSGLLQYF. The CDR3 bases are TGTGCCAGCAGTTCGGGACTCTTGCAGTACTTC.

The chain combines TRBV19 with TRBJ2-7; 8 bases map to TRBD1. CDR3 size: 13 residues. Germline V gene lookup returns CDR1 LNHDA and CDR2 SQIVND (reference sequence). With 5 bases clipped from V and 0 bases from J, the junction kept 0 bases outside the gene matches. The CDR3 reads CASSGTGSYEQYF. In DNA, the CDR3 is TGTGCCAGTAGTGGGACAGGCTCCTACGAGCAGTACTTC.

The genes are TRBV3-1 (or the pseudogene TRBV3-2) and TRBJ1-2, with 7 positions matching TRBD1. Trimming at V came to 2 bases and at J to 3 bases, leaving 0 bases not matched to a gene. The germline V gene encodes CDR1 LGHDT and CDR2 YNNKEL (reference sequence). The CDR3 is made up of 13 amino acids. The CDR3: CASSQQGDYGYTF. CDR3 DNA: TGTGCCAGCAGCCAACAGGGGGACTATGGCTACACCTTC.

The gene calls are TRBV29-1 and TRBJ2-7, with 8 bases lining up with TRBD1. This CDR3 region has 10 residues. The V and J ends lost 5 bases and 7 bases, in that order; junction bases with no gene match: 1. Germline-derived CDR1 and CDR2 are SQVTM and ANQGSEA. The chain's CDR3 is CSVTGGEQYF. For the CDR3, the DNA is TGCAGCGTTACAGGGGGAGAGCAGTACTTC.

This chain connects TRBV5-1 to TRBJ2-3; D perhaps matches TRBD2 (6 bases). V was trimmed by 4 bases and J by 2 bases, leaving 14 bases between them. The CDR3 totals 15 residues. Germline loops: CDR1 SGHRS, CDR2 YFSETQ. CDR3 DNA sequence: TGCGCCAGCAGCCCACCCGGGGGACCCACAGATACGCAGTATTTT. Protein product: CASSPPGGPTDTQYF.

This rearrangement joins TRBV19 to TRBJ2-3, with D uncertain. The CDR3 spans 15 residues. The V and J ends lost 6 bases and 3 bases respectively, with 16 bases between them. Germline assignment: CDR1 LNHDA and CDR2 SQIVND (reference sequence). CDR3 residues: CASSGAPRPTDTQYF. The CDR3 nucleotides are TGTGCCAGTAGCGGAGCACCTCGGCCAACAGATACGCAGTATTTT.

The chain combines TRBV7-8 with TRBJ2-5; 7 bases line up with TRBD1. Losses at the gene ends were 5 bases for V and 4 bases for J; bases not matched to a gene: 7. CDR3 length equals 14 residues. Per the germline V gene, CDR1 is SGHVS and CDR2 is FQNEAQ. The CDR3 DNA is TGTGCCAGCAGCCCGGGACAGTTACCAGAGACCCAGTACTTC. As protein: CASSPGQLPETQYF.

The genes are TRBV5-6 and TRBJ1-3, with D uncertain. The CDR3 runs to 16 residues. Trimming removed 1 base from V and 2 bases from J, with 13 bases in between. The germline gives CDR1 SGHDT, CDR2 YYEEEE. The CDR3 reads CASSLIGVRPGNTIYF. The CDR3 DNA reads as TGTGCCAGCAGCTTGATCGGGGTCAGGCCTGGAAACACCATATATTTT.

This chain connects TRBV3-1 (or the pseudogene TRBV3-2) to TRBJ2-5, with TRBD1 matching over 8 bases. Germline V gene data show CDR1 as LGHDT and CDR2 as YNNKEL (reference sequence). V gave up 2 bases and J gave up 5 bases; unmatched junction bases: 10. CDR3 size: 16 residues. CDR3 bases: TGTGCCAGCAGCCAACCCCGGACAGGGCGGTGGGAGACCCAGTACTTC. Translated: CASSQPRTGRWETQYF.

The J gene is TRBJ1-5, the V gene TRBV6-5, with 11 bases fitting TRBD1. The CDR3 consists of 15 residues. CDR1 MNHEY and CDR2 SVGAGI come from the germline V gene. After removal of 5 bases from V and 3 bases from J, the junction contained 3 bases not matched to a gene. In nucleotides, the CDR3 is TGTGCCAGCAGTCGGACAGGGGGCCTCAATCAGCCCCAGCATTTT. Encoded protein: CASSRTGGLNQPQHF.

This clone was detected a few times. The J gene is TRBJ2-1, the V gene TRBV19; D perhaps matches TRBD1 (6 bases). CDR1 and CDR2 (germline): LNHDA, SQIVND (reference sequence). Trimming left V 4 bases short and J 3 bases short, with 10 bases between. The CDR3 runs 14 residues. CDR3 sequence: CASSNWDNYNEQFF. CDR3 in DNA: TGTGCCAGTAGTAATTGGGACAACTACAATGAGCAGTTCTTC.

This chain connects TRBV30 to TRBJ1-4; 12 nucleotides match TRBD1. The CDR3 consists of 13 residues. Germline trimming cut 5 bases from V and 5 bases from J; bases unmatched to any gene: 0. The germline CDR1 and CDR2 sequences are GTSNPN and SVGIG (reference sequence). The CDR3 here is CAWGTGGNEKLFF. Written as DNA, the CDR3 is TGTGCCTGGGGGACAGGGGGCAATGAAAAACTGTTTTTT.

This clone was counted a single time. The chain carries TRBV28 and TRBJ2-5; possible D gene TRBD2, 5 bases. The CDR3 sequence is 16 residues long. From germline, CDR1 is MDHEN and CDR2 SYDVKM. V was trimmed by 4 bases and J by 7 bases, leaving 22 bases between them. The CDR3 loop reads CASSSKSRGVAGTQYF. In DNA form, the CDR3 reads TGTGCCAGCAGTTCCAAATCACGGGGAGTGGCAGGGACCCAGTACTTC.

This chain joins TRBV6-1 and TRBJ1-1; a weak D match, TRBD1 (5 bases). V was shortened by 4 bases and J by 5 bases, with 23 bases between the two germline ends. The CDR3 runs to 17 residues. In germline, CDR1 is MNHNS, CDR2 SASEGT. CDR3 sequence (DNA): TGTGCCAGCAGTGTTGTTTCGAGCAGGGCGGGGTGGACTGAAGCTTTCTTT. Encoded protein: CASSVVSSRAGWTEAFF.

The rearrangement links TRBV5-5 to TRBJ2-1, with D possibly being TRBD1 (5 bases). The CDR3 totals 15 residues. Between the trimmed V and J ends, which lost 0 bases and 0 bases, there was a span of 7 bases. CDR1 and CDR2 from the germline V gene are SGHKS and YYEKEE (reference sequence). The CDR3 protein is CASSLEGNSYNEQFF. In DNA, the CDR3 is TGTGCCAGCAGCTTGGAGGGGAACTCCTACAATGAGCAGTTCTTC.

The chain recombines TRBV9 with TRBJ2-2; 12 nucleotides line up with TRBD2. After removal of 0 bases from V and 6 bases from J, the junction contained 3 bases not matched to a gene. Germline V gene sequence: CDR1 SGDLS, CDR2 YYNGEE. The CDR3 spans 16 residues. The CDR3 DNA reads as TGTGCCAGCAGCGTAGACCCTAGCGGGAGGGCCGGGGAGCTGTTTTTT. It translates to CASSVDPSGRAGELFF.

The genes are TRBV6-5 and TRBJ1-6; 7 bases fit TRBD1. V lost 2 bases, J lost 7 bases, and 8 bases stayed unmatched. This CDR3 region has 16 residues. Germline V gene lookup returns CDR1 MNHEY and CDR2 SVGAGI. CDR3 sequence: CASSYLTGTVNSPLHF. CDR3 in DNA: TGTGCCAGCAGTTACCTCACCGGGACAGTGAATTCACCCCTCCACTTT.

This rearrangement joins TRBV7-8 to TRBJ2-3, with 7 nucleotides matching TRBD1. Germline CDR1 and CDR2: SGHVS and FQNEAQ. The CDR3 runs 15 residues. V shed 7 bases and J 3 bases; nucleotides not matched to a gene: 10. The CDR3 region has the DNA TGTGCCAGCAAACCTCCAGGGGGTTTGACAGATACGCAGTATTTT. Protein product: CASKPPGGLTDTQYF.

This chain uses TRBV12-3 or TRBV12-4 with TRBJ1-5, with TRBD1 matching over 8 bases. J gave up 6 bases and V 7 bases, and 5 bases lay outside the gene matches. This CDR3 spans 13 amino acids. DNA of the CDR3: TGTGCCAGCAATGGACAGGGAAGTCAGCCCCAGCATTTT. This translates into CASNGQGSQPQHF.

V gene TRBV9 combines with J gene TRBJ1-2; no definite D call. The CDR3 loop spans 13 amino acids. The V gene's germline CDR1 is SGDLS and CDR2 YYNGEE. V lost 4 bases to trimming and J lost 8 bases, with 15 bases between them. The CDR3 DNA follows: TGTGCCAGCAGCCCCCACGGGAGTTGGGGCTACACCTTC. Its protein product is CASSPHGSWGYTF.

This clone was observed once. This chain uses TRBV2 with TRBJ1-6, with 9 bases fitting TRBD1. Germline CDR1 reads SNHLY; CDR2 reads FYNNEI. The CDR3 is 14 amino acids. J lost 10 bases, V lost 3 bases, and 4 bases had no gene match. CDR3 in DNA: TGTGCCAGCAGTGAGGACAGGGGTTTGTCACCCCTCCACTTT. Its protein is CASSEDRGLSPLHF.

The J gene is TRBJ2-6, the V gene TRBV19; D is undetermined. The germline gives CDR1 LNHDA, CDR2 SQIVND (reference sequence). This CDR3 spans 14 amino acids. The V end lost 8 bases, the J end lost 3 bases, and 11 bases lay between the germline ends. The CDR3 sequence is CASGTGGGANVLTF. DNA for the CDR3: TGTGCCAGTGGTACGGGTGGTGGGGCCAACGTCCTGACTTTC.

This clone has just a few counts. V and J are TRBV18 and TRBJ1-2; 8 bases line up with TRBD1. The CDR3 runs to 13 residues. The J segment lost 9 bases and the V segment lost 3 bases, leaving 6 bases of the junction unmatched. CDR1 KGHSH and CDR2 LQKENI come from the germline V gene. In DNA form, the CDR3 reads TGTGCCAGCTCACCCGGACAGGGTTTGAGCTACACCTTC. Protein: CASSPGQGLSYTF. Full variable domain (remainder filled in from reference TRBV18 and TRBJ1-2): NAGVMQNPRHLVRRRGQEARLRCSPMKGHSHVYWYRQLPEEGLKFMVYLQKENIIDESGMPKERFSAEFPKEGPSILRIQQVVRGDSAAYFCASSPGQGLSYTFGSGTRLTVV.

This clone was observed a handful of times. The chain has TRBV7-2 and TRBJ2-7, with D possibly TRBD1 on 6 matching bases. The CDR3 contains 15 residues. Trimming cost V 1 base and J 0 bases, with 10 bases left between them. Looked up from germline, CDR1 is SGHTA and CDR2 is FQGNSA. The CDR3 coding sequence is TGTGCCAGCAGCTTAGGAGGGGGTCTCTCCTACGAGCAGTACTTC. Protein sequence: CASSLGGGLSYEQYF.